This TCR beta chain comes out of a study of T cells in Graves' hyperthyroidism and ophthalmopathy. Amplification of TCR beta CDR3 regions was performed using RNA transcripts as template. HTBI primers were the set used in a first-round RT-PCR of the TCR CDR3. TCRdb redid the calling of the multiplex PCR reads with MiXCR, one entry per CDR3 protein. There are about 320,000 distinct CDR3 sequences in the sample; approximately 17% occur only once, and roughly 33% lies in the top ten. Orbital computed tomography, thyroid ultrasound, serum thyroxine and TRAb, and clinical symptoms together informed the diagnoses. The CDR3 has 20 residues. CDR1 and CDR2 from the germline V gene are LGHDT and YNNKEL (reference sequence). Trimming took 0 bases from V and 2 from J; bases not matched to a gene: 11. This clonotype was observed many times.

Input material: blood. This clonotype was sampled from a young man with Graves' hyperthyroidism. The V gene is TRBV3-1, the J gene TRBJ2-3; 13 positions match TRBD2. CDR3 amino acids: CASSQDRLAGGRGATDTQYF. DNA for the CDR3: TGTGCCAGCAGCCAAGATAGACTAGCGGGAGGAAGAGGGGCCACAGATACGCAGTATTTT.